Listed here are 5 T cell receptor beta chains from one sample, sequenced in a study of blood T cell repertoires in COVID-19. Sequencing used immunoSEQ multiplex PCR; TCRdb keeps in-frame clones, though not all of them. The sample yields 200,000 to 250,000 clones, 82% seen once. The sequencing sample was made of PBMCs or T cells enriched from blood (not recorded which). The source of these receptors is a man aged 40-49 years who had recovered from COVID-19.

This clone has more than one count but fewer than ten. The chain carries TRBV5-6 and TRBJ1-1, with a weak D call TRBD1 (5 bases). Between the trimmed V and J ends, which lost 5 bases and 5 bases, there was a span of 10 bases. The V gene's germline CDR1 is SGHDT and CDR2 YYEEEE. The CDR3 spans 12 residues. The CDR3, as DNA: TGTGCCAGCAGTAAGGGGTTTACTGAAGCTTTCTTT. Protein sequence: CASSKGFTEAFF. The full variable domain, rest sourced from reference TRBV5-6 and TRBJ1-1, is DAGVTQSPTHLIKTRGQQVTLRCSPKSGHDTVSWYQQALGQGPQFIFQYYEEEERQRGNFPDRFSGHQFPNYSSELNVNALLLGDSALYLCASSKGFTEAFFGQGTRLTVV.

The rearrangement joins TRBV25-1 to TRBJ2-2, with a possible D match to TRBD2 (6 bases). Germline CDR1 MGHDK, CDR2 SYGVNS. The CDR3 totals 13 residues. The V end was cut by 5 bases, the J end by 4 bases, with 8 bases between. The CDR3 reads CASSFGGTGELFF. CDR3 DNA: TGTGCCAGCAGTTTCGGGGGCACCGGGGAGCTGTTTTTT. Looking up the rest from reference TRBV25-1 and TRBJ2-2 gives the full variable domain: EADIYQTPRYLVIGTGKKITLECSQTMGHDKMYWYQQDPGMELHLIHYSYGVNSTEKGDLSSESTVSRIRTEHFPLTLESARPSHTSQYLCASSFGGTGELFFGEGSRLTVL.

The rearrangement uses TRBV29-1 and TRBJ2-1; TRBD2 aligns across 13 bases. Trimming at V came to 6 bases and at J to 8 bases, leaving 7 bases not matched to a gene. The CDR3 is made up of 14 amino acids. Germline V CDR1 and CDR2: SQVTM, ANQGSEA. CDR3 region: CSVELAGGPHEQFF. CDR3 in DNA: TGCAGCGTCGAACTAGCGGGAGGGCCTCATGAGCAGTTCTTC.

This chain connects TRBV24-1 to TRBJ2-1, with 9 bases identical to TRBD1. The CDR3 loop spans 18 amino acids. Germline CDR1 and CDR2: KGHDR and SFDVKD. Unmatched junction bases numbered 16, after V lost 3 bases and J lost 8 bases. The CDR3 sequence: CATSDQVIRQGVRHEQFF. CDR3 nucleotide sequence: TGTGCCACCAGTGATCAAGTTATCAGACAGGGGGTAAGGCATGAGCAGTTCTTC.

The J gene is TRBJ2-3, the V gene TRBV20-1, with D maybe TRBD1 (6 bases). The germline CDR1 and CDR2 sequences are DFQATT and SNEGSKA (reference sequence). Trimming stripped 6 bases from V and 9 bases from J, with 13 bases between. This CDR3 has 11 residues. CDR3 protein: CSAPLRGTQYF. The CDR3 region has the DNA TGCAGTGCCCCTCTTAGGGGGACGCAGTATTTT.